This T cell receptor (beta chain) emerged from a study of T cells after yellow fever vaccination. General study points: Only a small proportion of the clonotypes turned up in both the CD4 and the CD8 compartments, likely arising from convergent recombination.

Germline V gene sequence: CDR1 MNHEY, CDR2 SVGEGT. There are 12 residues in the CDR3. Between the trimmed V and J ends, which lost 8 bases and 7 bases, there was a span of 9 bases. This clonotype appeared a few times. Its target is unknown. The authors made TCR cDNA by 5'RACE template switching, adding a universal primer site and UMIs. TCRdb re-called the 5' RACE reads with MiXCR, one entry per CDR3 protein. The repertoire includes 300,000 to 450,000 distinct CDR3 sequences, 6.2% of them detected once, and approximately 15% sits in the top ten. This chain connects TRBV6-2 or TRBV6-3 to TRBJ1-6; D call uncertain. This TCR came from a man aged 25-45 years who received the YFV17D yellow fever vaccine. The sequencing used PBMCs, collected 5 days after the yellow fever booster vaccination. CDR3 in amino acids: CASSHANSPLHF. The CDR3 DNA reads TGTGCCAGCTCCCACGCCAATTCACCCCTCCACTTT.